This TCR beta chain was recorded in a study of blood T cell repertoires in COVID-19. In the study overall: Sites across the United States, Italy and Spain contributed samples from acute and convalescent COVID-19. From T cells, B-cell-depleted T cells, or PBMCs came the material, which was cDNA or gDNA.

V was pared by 4 bases and J by 3 bases, with 3 bases of the junction left unmatched. The CDR3 totals 14 residues. CDR1 is SGDLS and CDR2 is YYNGEE in the germline V gene. The method was immunoSEQ multiplex PCR; TCRdb's version includes in-frame clones alone and lacks a portion of them. The sample shows 450,000 to 500,000 clones, 75% to 90% of them seen only once. Cohorts were determined from participant-reported clinical history. Symptom resolution, clearance, or two negative PCRs marked donors in Cohort 3 as recovered. This chain links TRBV9 with TRBJ2-3, with TRBD1 identical over 9 bases. This sequence originates from a woman in her sixties who had recovered from COVID-19. Sequencing input: PBMCs or T cells enriched from blood (not recorded which). Here the CDR3 DNA reads TGTGCCAGCAGCTACAGGGGGCAAACAGATACGCAGTATTTT. Amino acids: CASSYRGQTDTQYF.